This T cell receptor (beta chain) was documented in a study of T cell clonality in common variable immunodeficiency. This clone was detected ten times or more. The sequenced fragment ends 3 residues before the CDR3 boundary, so the rest is inferred from the germline J gene. Most patients and controls had Caucasian heritage. TCRdb's copy holds only in-frame clones and misses some; the assay was immunoSEQ multiplex PCR. The sample is made up of more than 55,000 clones, none counted only once. The V gene lost 4 bases and the J gene lost 3 bases, with 11 bases spanning the gap. Germline loops: CDR1 SGHDN, CDR2 FVKESK. The CDR3 sequence is 14 residues long.

The clonotype comes from a person aged 18-70 years in good health. The sample was peripheral blood mononuclear cells. The chain is built from TRBV14 and TRBJ2-3; either TRBD1 or TRBD2 may fit D (5 bases each). The CDR3 region is CASSPYRRTDTQYF. The sequenced CDR3 bases are TGTGCCAGCAGCCCGTACAGGAGGACAGATACG.